The T cell receptor (beta chain) under discussion was sequenced for a study of blood T cell repertoires in COVID-19. As for the study in general: From the United States, Italy and Spain came samples of acute and convalescent COVID-19. In each case, the material was cDNA or gDNA derived from T cells, B-cell-depleted T cells, or PBMCs.

In the authors' methods: Amplification with reference gene primers provided the estimates of nucleated cell counts. Generated by immunoSEQ multiplex PCR, the TCRdb table keeps only in-frame clones and is missing some. V and J calls and clone size follow that table, whereas D and trimming were derived from the DNA. Here the sample spans 100,000 to 140,000 clones, more than 80% being singletons. CDR3 size: 9 residues. J is TRBJ1-3 and V is TRBV12-3 or TRBV12-4; TRBD1 is a possible D gene (5 bases). This clonotype was obtained from a man aged 40-50 years with active or convalescent COVID-19. The sample consisted of peripheral blood. This CDR3 is CGQGNTIYF. DNA for the CDR3: TGTGGACAGGGAAACACCATATATTTT.